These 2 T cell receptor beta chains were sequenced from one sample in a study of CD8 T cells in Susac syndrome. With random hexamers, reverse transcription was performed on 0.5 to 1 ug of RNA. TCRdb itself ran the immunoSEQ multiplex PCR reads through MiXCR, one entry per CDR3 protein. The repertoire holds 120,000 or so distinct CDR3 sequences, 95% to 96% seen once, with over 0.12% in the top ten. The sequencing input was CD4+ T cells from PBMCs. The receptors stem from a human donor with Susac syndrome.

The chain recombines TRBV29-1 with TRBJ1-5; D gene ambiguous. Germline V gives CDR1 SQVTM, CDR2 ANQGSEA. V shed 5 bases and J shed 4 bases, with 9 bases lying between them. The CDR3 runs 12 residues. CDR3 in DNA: TGCAGCGTTCAGGAGGGAAATCAGCCCCAGCATTTT. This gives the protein CSVQEGNQPQHF.

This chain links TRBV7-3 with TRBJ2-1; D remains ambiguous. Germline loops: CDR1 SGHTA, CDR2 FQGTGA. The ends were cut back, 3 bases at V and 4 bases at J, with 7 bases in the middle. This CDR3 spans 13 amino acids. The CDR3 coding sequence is TGTGCCAGCAGCTTGGGATTTTACAATGAGCAGTTCTTC. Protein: CASSLGFYNEQFF.